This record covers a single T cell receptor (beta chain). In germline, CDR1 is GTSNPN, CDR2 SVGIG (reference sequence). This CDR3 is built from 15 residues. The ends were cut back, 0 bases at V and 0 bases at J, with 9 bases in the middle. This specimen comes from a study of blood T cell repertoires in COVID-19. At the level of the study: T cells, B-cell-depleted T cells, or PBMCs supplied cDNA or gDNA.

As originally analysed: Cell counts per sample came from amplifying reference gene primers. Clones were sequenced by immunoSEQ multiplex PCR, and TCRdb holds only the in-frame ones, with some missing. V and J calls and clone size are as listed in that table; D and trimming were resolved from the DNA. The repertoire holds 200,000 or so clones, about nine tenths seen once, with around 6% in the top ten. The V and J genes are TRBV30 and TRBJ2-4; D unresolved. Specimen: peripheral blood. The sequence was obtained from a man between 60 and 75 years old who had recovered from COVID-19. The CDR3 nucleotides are TGTGCCTGGAGTGTAGCGTCAATAGCCAAAAACATTCAGTACTTC. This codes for CAWSVASIAKNIQYF. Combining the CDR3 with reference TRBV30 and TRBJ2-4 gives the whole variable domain SQTIHQWPATLVQPVGSPLSLECTVEGTSNPNLYWYRQAAGRGLQLLFYSVGIGQISSEVPQNLSASRPQDRQFILSSKKLLLSDSGFYLCAWSVASIAKNIQYFGAGTRLSVL.